The source of this T cell receptor beta chain is a study of OX40 agonist ivuxolimab in advanced cancers. The CDR3 is 13 amino acids. Per germline, CDR1 ENHRY and CDR2 SYGVKD. Trimming at V came to 8 bases and at J to 1 base, leaving 3 bases not matched to a gene. Libraries were prepared by immunoSEQ multiplex PCR; TCRdb keeps only in-frame clonotypes and omits some of them. Of under 80,000 clones listed, approximately 89% are singletons. This chain links TRBV10-3 with TRBJ1-1; 8 nucleotides agree with TRBD1. The clonotype comes from an adult with an advanced solid tumor such as melanoma, head and neck, liver or kidney cancer. The sample in question was CD4+ or CD8+ T cells sorted from blood, obtained in a trial of the OX40 agonist ivuxolimab. CDR3 DNA: TGTGCCATCTCGGACAGGGAGAACACTGAAGCTTTCTTT. Its protein product is CAISDRENTEAFF.